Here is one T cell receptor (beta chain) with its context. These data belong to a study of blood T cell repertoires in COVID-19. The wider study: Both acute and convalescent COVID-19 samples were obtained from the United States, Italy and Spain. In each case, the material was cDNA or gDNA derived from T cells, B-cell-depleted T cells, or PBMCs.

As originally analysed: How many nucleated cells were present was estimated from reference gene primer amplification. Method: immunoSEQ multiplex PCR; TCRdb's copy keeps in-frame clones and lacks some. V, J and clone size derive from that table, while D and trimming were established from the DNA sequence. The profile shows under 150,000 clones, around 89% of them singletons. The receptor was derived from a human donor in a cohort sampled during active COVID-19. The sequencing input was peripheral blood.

CDR3 nucleotides: TGCGCCAGCAGCCAGTCGGCAGCGGGAGGCCGCCCCACTCAGTTCTTC. It translates to CASSQSAAGGRPTQFF. The chain is built from TRBV4-1 and TRBJ2-1, with TRBD2 matching over 9 bases. The V gene's germline CDR1 is MGHRA and CDR2 YSYEKL. This CDR3 region has 16 residues. J gave up 13 bases and V 3 bases, and 16 bases lay outside the gene matches.